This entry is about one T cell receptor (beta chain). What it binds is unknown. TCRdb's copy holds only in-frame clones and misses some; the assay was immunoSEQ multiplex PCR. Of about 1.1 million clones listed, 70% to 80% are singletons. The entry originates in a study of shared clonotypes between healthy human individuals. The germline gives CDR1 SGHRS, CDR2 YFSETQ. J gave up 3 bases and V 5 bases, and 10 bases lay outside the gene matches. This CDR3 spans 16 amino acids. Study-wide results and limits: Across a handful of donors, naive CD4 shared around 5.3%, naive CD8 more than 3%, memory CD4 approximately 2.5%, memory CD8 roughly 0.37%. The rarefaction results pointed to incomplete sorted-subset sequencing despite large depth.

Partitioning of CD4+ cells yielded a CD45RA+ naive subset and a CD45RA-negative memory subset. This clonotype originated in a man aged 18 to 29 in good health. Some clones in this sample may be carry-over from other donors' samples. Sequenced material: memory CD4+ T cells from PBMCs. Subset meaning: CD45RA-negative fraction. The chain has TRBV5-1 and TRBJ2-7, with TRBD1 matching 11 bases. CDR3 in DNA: TGCGCCAGCAGTTCAGCCCCCGGGACAGGGGGCTACGAGCAGTACTTC. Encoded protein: CASSSAPGTGGYEQYF.